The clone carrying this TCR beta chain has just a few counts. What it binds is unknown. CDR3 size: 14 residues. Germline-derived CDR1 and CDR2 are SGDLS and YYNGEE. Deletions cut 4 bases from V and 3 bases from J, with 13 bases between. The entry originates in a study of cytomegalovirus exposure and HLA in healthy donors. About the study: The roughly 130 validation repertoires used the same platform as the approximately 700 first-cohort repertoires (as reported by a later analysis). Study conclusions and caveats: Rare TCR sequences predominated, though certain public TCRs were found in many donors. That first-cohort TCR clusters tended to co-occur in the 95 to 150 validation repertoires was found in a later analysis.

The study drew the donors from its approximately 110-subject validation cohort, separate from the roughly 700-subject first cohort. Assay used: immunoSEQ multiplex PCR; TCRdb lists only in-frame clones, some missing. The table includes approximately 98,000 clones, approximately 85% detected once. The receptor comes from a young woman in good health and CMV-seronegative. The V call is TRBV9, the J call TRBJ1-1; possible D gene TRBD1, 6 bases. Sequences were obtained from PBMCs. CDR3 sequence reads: CASSWGGRDTEAFF. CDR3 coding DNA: TGTGCCAGCAGCTGGGGGGGGCGCGACACTGAAGCTTTCTTT.